Below are 21 T cell receptor beta chains sequenced from a single sample in a study of blood T cell repertoires in COVID-19. Clones were read by immunoSEQ multiplex PCR, and TCRdb kept only the in-frame ones, dropping some. This table holds around 86,000 clones, about 85% found once. The specimen was peripheral blood. The receptors shown here come from a human donor in a cohort sampled during active COVID-19.

This clone was seen once. The rearrangement uses TRBV6-5 and TRBJ2-2, with unresolved D. The V end lost 2 bases, the J end lost 3 bases, and 7 bases lay between the germline ends. Germline V gene data show CDR1 as MNHEY and CDR2 as SVGAGI. This CDR3 has 14 residues. In DNA form, the CDR3 reads TGTGCCAGCAGTTACATTCGGGACACCGGGGAGCTGTTTTTT. Translating gives CASSYIRDTGELFF.

V and J are TRBV7-3 and TRBJ2-3, with 13 bases aligning to TRBD2. The V segment lost 4 bases and the J segment 1 base; nucleotides outside the gene matches: 5. CDR1 SGHTA and CDR2 FQGTGA come from the germline V gene. CDR3 length equals 17 residues. The CDR3 loop is CASSSTGLAGGTDTQYF. In nucleotides, the CDR3 is TGTGCCAGCAGCTCGACCGGACTAGCGGGAGGCACAGATACGCAGTATTTT.

CDR3 DNA sequence: TGTGCCAGTAGTATGCCCAGGGGCAATCAGCCCCAGCATTTT. The encoded protein is CASSMPRGNQPQHF. The V and J genes are TRBV19 and TRBJ1-5, with D possibly matching TRBD1 (5 bases). Germline loops: CDR1 LNHDA, CDR2 SQIVND (reference sequence). CDR3 length: 14 residues. V lost 3 bases and J lost 2, with 8 bases in between.

This chain links TRBV28 with TRBJ2-2; TRBD2 matches at 7 bases. The CDR3 length is 15 residues. J gave up 2 bases and V 5 bases, and 5 bases lay outside the gene matches. Germline CDR1 reads MDHEN; CDR2 reads SYDVKM. The CDR3 nucleotides read TGTGCCAGCAGTAGACCGGGACTAAACACCGGGGAGCTGTTTTTT. Amino acids: CASSRPGLNTGELFF. The complete variable domain, with remaining parts taken from reference TRBV28 and TRBJ2-2, reads DVKVTQSSRYLVKRTGEKVFLECVQDMDHENMFWYRQDPGLGLRLIYFSYDVKMKEKGDIPEGYSVSREKKERFSLILESASTNQTSMYLCASSRPGLNTGELFFGEGSRLTVL.

This rearrangement joins TRBV6-6 to TRBJ2-1; 10 nucleotides match TRBD2. Trimming removed 4 bases from V and 8 bases from J; junction bases left unmatched: 11. The CDR3 sequence is 16 residues long. CDR1 is MNHNY, CDR2 SVGAGI, per germline (reference sequence). This CDR3 is CASSSPERGGRYEQFF. The CDR3 DNA reads as TGTGCCAGCAGTTCTCCTGAGCGGGGGGGCCGGTATGAGCAGTTCTTC.

This sequence joins TRBV27 and TRBJ2-5; D is unresolved. The germline CDR1 and CDR2 sequences are MNHEY and SMNVEV (reference sequence). The CDR3 spans 14 residues. The germline V and J ends were trimmed by 3 bases and 7 bases, with 15 bases remaining between them. The CDR3 reads CASSFSTGPWTQYF. The CDR3 DNA reads TGTGCCAGCAGTTTCTCAACCGGTCCGTGGACCCAGTACTTC.

The chain combines TRBV19 with TRBJ1-5, with 9 bases lining up with TRBD1. Germline lookup yields CDR1 LNHDA and CDR2 SQIVND (reference sequence). The CDR3 is made up of 13 amino acids. V dropped 6 bases and J dropped 5; count of bases not matched to a gene: 2. Here the CDR3 DNA reads TGTGCCAGTAGAGGGACAGGGTATCAGCCCCAGCATTTT. It specifies CASRGTGYQPQHF.

The CDR3 nucleotides read TGTGCCAGCAGCAAAGAGAAAGAAGGTCGTAGCGACGAGCAGTACTTC. Protein sequence: CASSKEKEGRSDEQYF. V is TRBV21-1 and J is TRBJ2-7; TRBD2 was called by the table and not checked on the DNA. TRBV21-1 counts as a pseudogene. The CDR3 is made up of 16 amino acids.

The chain employs TRBV30 and TRBJ1-3; D is uncertain. From germline, CDR1 is GTSNPN and CDR2 SVGIG (reference sequence). V was trimmed by 0 bases and J by 1 base, leaving 7 bases between them. The CDR3 extends over 14 amino acids. As DNA, the CDR3 is TGTGCCTGGAGTGTACTACGTTCTGGAAACACCATATATTTT. Translated: CAWSVLRSGNTIYF.

This clone was detected only a few times. This chain uses TRBV6-5 with TRBJ1-1; maybe TRBD1 (6 bases). This CDR3 has 15 amino acids. The germline gives CDR1 MNHEY, CDR2 SVGAGI. V lost 0 bases, J lost 4 bases, and 12 bases lay in between. The CDR3 nucleotides are TGTGCCAGCAGTTACTCGATCTCCAGGGGCACTGAAGCTTTCTTT. Residues: CASSYSISRGTEAFF.

The J gene is TRBJ2-7, the V gene TRBV7-2; 8 bases are shared with TRBD2. V lost 2 bases and J lost 7; bases outside the gene matches: 19. Germline CDR1 reads SGHTA; CDR2 reads FQGNSA. This CDR3 is built from 18 residues. CDR3: CASSLRIMTGGAREEQYF. CDR3 nucleotide sequence: TGTGCCAGCAGCTTAAGAATTATGACGGGGGGGGCCCGTGAAGAGCAGTACTTC.

The J gene is TRBJ2-2, the V gene TRBV10-3, with D unresolved. Trimming pared 3 bases from V and 4 bases from J, leaving 9 bases between. The length of the CDR3 is 14 residues. Germline CDR1 reads ENHRY; CDR2 reads SYGVKD. CDR3 DNA sequence: TGTGCCATCAGTGATATGCCGGGCACCGGGGAGCTGTTTTTT. Its translation is CAISDMPGTGELFF.

This clone was observed once. The chain uses TRBV11-3 and TRBJ2-3; tentatively, D is TRBD2 (6 bases). Germline lookup yields CDR1 SGHNT and CDR2 YENEEA. The CDR3 covers 15 residues. V dropped 2 bases and J dropped 2 bases, with 11 bases sitting between them. The CDR3 DNA sequence: TGTGCCAGCAGCTTAACTAGCAGAACCACAGATACGCAGTATTTT. Translation gives CASSLTSRTTDTQYF.

The chain carries TRBV30 and TRBJ2-1; TRBD1 agrees at 7 bases. This CDR3 is 13 amino acids long. In germline, CDR1 is GTSNPN, CDR2 SVGIG (reference sequence). V gave up 2 bases and J gave up 12 bases; unmatched junction bases: 10. This CDR3 is CAWSHRGSFGQFF. The CDR3 DNA is TGTGCCTGGAGTCACAGGGGCTCTTTCGGGCAGTTCTTC.

This clone was detected only once. CDR3 region: CASSYPQGTNTEAFF. The CDR3 coding sequence is TGTGCCAGCAGTTACCCACAGGGGACGAACACTGAAGCTTTCTTT. This chain connects TRBV6-2 or TRBV6-3 to TRBJ1-1; 7 bases agree with TRBD1. V lost 2 bases, J lost 1 base, and 4 bases stayed unmatched. The CDR3 is 15 residues long. Germline V gene sequence: CDR1 MNHEY, CDR2 SVGEGT.

The chain couples TRBV7-6 to TRBJ1-5; 7 nucleotides line up with TRBD1. The J segment lost 1 base and the V segment lost 4 bases, leaving 4 bases of the junction unmatched. Per the germline V gene, CDR1 is SGHVS and CDR2 is FNYEAQ. This CDR3 region has 15 residues. The CDR3 protein is CASSSQQGSNQPQHF. The CDR3 bases are TGTGCCAGCAGCTCCCAACAGGGGAGCAATCAGCCCCAGCATTTT.

The J gene is TRBJ2-1, the V gene TRBV11-2; TRBD2 aligns across 9 bases. Germline values: CDR1 SGHAT, CDR2 FQNNGV. The CDR3 has 16 residues. V lost 5 bases and J lost 4; bases outside the gene matches: 9. CDR3 amino acids: CASSPRGAGGYNEQFF. The CDR3 nucleotides read TGTGCCAGCAGCCCCAGGGGGGCGGGGGGGTACAATGAGCAGTTCTTC.

The chain has TRBV30 and TRBJ2-3, with no clear D. The CDR3 has 14 amino acids. The germline V gene encodes CDR1 GTSNPN and CDR2 SVGIG (reference sequence). Trimming stripped 3 bases from V and 2 bases from J, with 12 bases between. This chain's CDR3 is CAWRIAGSTDTQYF. The CDR3 coding sequence is TGTGCCTGGAGGATCGCCGGGTCCACAGATACGCAGTATTTT.

This chain connects TRBV10-3 to TRBJ1-4, with D maybe TRBD1 (6 bases). The V end was cut by 7 bases, the J end by 5 bases, with 11 bases between. The CDR3 is 13 residues long. From germline, CDR1 is ENHRY and CDR2 SYGVKD. The CDR3 region has the DNA TGTGCCATCAATCAGGGGCCCAATGAAAAACTGTTTTTT. It encodes CAINQGPNEKLFF.

This chain joins TRBV24-1 and TRBJ2-7, with D uncertain. The V gene's germline CDR1 is KGHDR and CDR2 SFDVKD. The CDR3 spans 14 residues. Trimming took 4 bases from V and 3 from J, leaving 12 bases between them. The CDR3 protein is CATSDARGNYEQYF. The CDR3, as DNA: TGTGCCACCAGTGACGCCCGAGGCAACTACGAGCAGTACTTC.

The gene calls are TRBV5-1 and TRBJ2-3; D is perhaps TRBD2 (5 bases). Germline values: CDR1 SGHRS, CDR2 YFSETQ. Trimming cost V 4 bases and J 1 base, with 10 bases left between them. The CDR3 spans 14 residues. CDR3: CASSALGGTDTQYF. The CDR3 bases are TGCGCCAGCAGCGCGCTCGGGGGCACAGATACGCAGTATTTT.